A single sample is the source of the 8 T cell receptor beta chains below, sequenced in a study of beta chain features in type 1 diabetes. Expressed TCRB transcripts were sequenced, since all the RNA that had been isolated was reverse transcribed. Clones were sequenced by immunoSEQ multiplex PCR, and TCRdb holds only the in-frame ones, with some missing. This table has 150,000 to 200,000 clones, 7% to 10% appearing once. Sequences were obtained from central memory CD4+ T cells from blood. The receptors stem from a woman aged 18-29 years in good health.

This clone was seen more than once but under ten times. The CDR3: CASSLGGTLFYGYTF. Here the CDR3 DNA reads TGTGCCAGCAGCTTGGGTGGGACTTTATTTTATGGCTACACCTTC. The rearrangement links TRBV5-4 to TRBJ1-2, with a possible D match to TRBD1 (5 bases). Germline CDR1 SGHNT, CDR2 YYREEE (reference sequence). The CDR3 contains 15 residues. Between the trimmed V and J ends, which lost 0 bases and 5 bases, there was a span of 14 bases.

This clone was counted a few times. The genes are TRBV7-2 and TRBJ2-5; a possible D gene is TRBD1 (6 bases). The V gene's germline CDR1 is SGHTA and CDR2 FQGNSA. Trimming stripped 4 bases from V and 5 bases from J, with 14 bases between. The CDR3 is 14 residues long. Here the CDR3 reads CASSWVGGDETQYF. CDR3 in DNA: TGTGCCAGCAGCTGGGTAGGGGGTGATGAGACCCAGTACTTC.

This clone turned up a few times. This chain uses TRBV30 with TRBJ2-5; TRBD1 matches at 7 bases. The V gene's germline CDR1 is GTSNPN and CDR2 SVGIG (reference sequence). There are 13 residues in the CDR3. J lost 2 bases, V lost 3 bases, and 3 bases had no gene match. CDR3 nucleotide sequence: TGTGCCTGGAGAAGGGGACAGCAAGAGACCCAGTACTTC. It translates to CAWRRGQQETQYF.

V and J are TRBV13 and TRBJ2-7; 8 nucleotides line up with TRBD1. The CDR3 runs to 17 residues. The germline V gene encodes CDR1 PRHDT and CDR2 FYEKMQ (reference sequence). The V segment lost 1 base and the J segment 0 bases; nucleotides outside the gene matches: 8. The CDR3 DNA sequence: TGTGCCAGCAGCTTAGCTCCCGGACAGGGCCTCTCCTACGAGCAGTACTTC. The encoded protein is CASSLAPGQGLSYEQYF.

This clone was seen only a few times. J is TRBJ2-1 and V is TRBV10-1; maybe TRBD1 (5 bases). Per germline, CDR1 WNHNN and CDR2 SYGVQD (reference sequence). This CDR3 comprises 15 residues. Trimming pared 0 bases from V and 6 bases from J, leaving 12 bases between. CDR3 loop: CASSESQGWVNEQFF. DNA of the CDR3: TGCGCCAGCAGTGAGTCCCAGGGATGGGTCAATGAGCAGTTCTTC.

The table lists this clone with a few counts. The chain has TRBV7-2 and TRBJ2-7; TRBD2 agrees at 12 bases. This CDR3 comprises 14 residues. Germline loops: CDR1 SGHTA, CDR2 FQGNSA. J was trimmed by 4 bases and V by 7 bases; bases with no gene match: 5. CDR3 sequence (DNA): TGTGCCAGCAAACAGACTAGCGGGAGTTACGAGCAGTACTTC. Encoded protein: CASKQTSGSYEQYF.

This clone was observed at least ten times. Other DNA sequences from this sample encode an identical CDR3 as well. The chain carries TRBV7-9 and TRBJ2-1; TRBD2 aligns across 9 bases. Germline-derived CDR1 and CDR2 are SEHNR and FQNEAQ (reference sequence). The CDR3 extends over 15 amino acids. V was pared by 4 bases and J by 3 bases, with 4 bases of the junction left unmatched. As DNA, the CDR3 is TGTGCCAGCAGCTCGCCAGCGGGGGGCTACAATGAGCAGTTCTTC. It translates to CASSSPAGGYNEQFF.

The sample holds a few counts of this clone. The chain is built from TRBV18 and TRBJ2-3, with 8 positions matching TRBD1. Germline V lookup: CDR1 KGHSH, CDR2 LQKENI. The trim removed 3 bases at V and 1 base at J, leaving 9 bases unmatched. CDR3 length equals 17 residues. This chain's CDR3 is CASSPRGTGGGTDTQYF. The DNA for the CDR3 is TGTGCCAGCTCACCCCGAGGGACAGGAGGAGGCACAGATACGCAGTATTTT.